A selection of T cell receptor beta chains follows, all from one sample in a study of Ad26.COV2.S vaccination and SARS-CoV-2 variants. Sequencing was performed with immunoSEQ multiplex PCR; in TCRdb, only in-frame clones are kept and a portion is missing. This sample has about 350,000 clones, with 65% to 90% found just once. Source: peripheral blood, taken in a trial of Ad26.COV2.S vaccine versus placebo. Every receptor here comes from a person between 18 and 59 years old who received the Ad26.COV2.S COVID-19 vaccine or a placebo. The CDR3 runs from the conserved cysteine through the conserved F or W. D genes are given only for firm matches. Clone size appears in some rows only: once, few, many, or a class for an expanded clone.

TRBV6-6,-,-,TRBJ2-1,CASSYSHAAMNEQFF,TGTGCCAGCAGTTACTCTCACGCCGCAATGAATGAGCAGTTCTTC
TRBV9,-,-,TRBJ2-3,CASSVTKDTQYF,TGTGCCAGCAGCGTCACTAAGGATACGCAGTATTTT
TRBV19,TRBD2,-,TRBJ2-1,CASSLGGRSTNEQFF,TGTGCCAGTAGTCTGGGCGGGAGGTCAACCAATGAGCAGTTCTTC
TRBV9,-,once,TRBJ2-7,CASSVAGGWEQYF,TGTGCCAGCAGCGTAGCGGGGGGCTGGGAGCAGTACTTC
TRBV27,TRBD2,-,TRBJ2-3,CASGSRLAGGTSTDTQYF,TGTGCCAGCGGAAGCAGGCTAGCGGGGGGTACTAGCACAGATACGCAGTATTTT
TRBV3-1/TRBV3-2,-,-,TRBJ1-5,CASSQDREGQPQHF,TGTGCCAGCAGCCAAGATCGGGAAGGGCAGCCCCAGCATTTT
TRBV5-6,-,-,TRBJ1-2,CASSPRDYGYTF,TGTGCCAGCAGCCCCCGAGACTATGGCTACACCTTC
TRBV7-9,TRBD1,-,TRBJ2-1,CASSLGTGGNEQFF,TGTGCCAGCAGCTTAGGGACAGGGGGCAATGAGCAGTTCTTC
TRBV28,-,-,TRBJ1-2,CASSRPGGSGYTF,TGTGCCAGCAGTCGACCGGGGGGCAGTGGCTACACCTTC
TRBV7-9,-,-,TRBJ2-3,CASSRPSTDTQYF,TGTGCCAGCAGCCGACCCTCCACAGATACGCAGTATTTT
TRBV24-1,TRBD2,-,TRBJ2-1,CATSDLQGRDEQFF,TGTGCCACCAGTGATTTGCAAGGGAGGGATGAGCAGTTCTTC
TRBV7-2,-,-,TRBJ2-7,CASSRRQSYEQYF,TGTGCCAGCAGCCGACGACAGTCCTACGAGCAGTACTTC
TRBV5-6,TRBD1,-,TRBJ1-1,CASSLAQGRMNTEAFF,TGTGCCAGCAGCTTGGCACAGGGGCGGATGAACACTGAAGCTTTCTTT
TRBV6-2/TRBV6-3,-,-,TRBJ2-4,CASSSGTDLAKNIQYF,TGTGCCAGCAGTTCAGGGACGGATCTAGCCAAAAACATTCAGTACTTC
TRBV2,-,-,TRBJ2-7,CAIGTRSSYEQYF,TGTGCCATAGGGACGAGGAGCTCCTACGAGCAGTACTTC
TRBV7-9,-,-,TRBJ1-2,CASSLVGNSGYTF,TGTGCCAGCAGCTTAGTAGGGAATTCTGGCTACACCTTC
TRBV7-9,-,-,TRBJ1-3,CASSLEWEGNTIYF,TGTGCCAGCAGCTTAGAATGGGAGGGGAACACCATATATTTT
TRBV9,TRBD1,-,TRBJ2-7,CASSVFRDSTYEQYF,TGTGCCAGCAGCGTATTTCGGGACAGTACCTACGAGCAGTACTTC
TRBV19,TRBD1,-,TRBJ1-5,CASSTWTGRDQPQHF,TGTGCCAGTAGTACCTGGACAGGGAGGGATCAGCCCCAGCATTTT
TRBV2,-,-,TRBJ2-7,CASRDGVGSSYEQYF,TGTGCCAGCAGGGACGGGGTAGGCAGCTCCTACGAGCAGTACTTC
TRBV28,-,-,TRBJ2-2,CASSLGTTTGELFF,TGTGCCAGCAGTTTGGGGACAACCACCGGGGAGCTGTTTTTT
TRBV5-1,TRBD1,-,TRBJ1-3,CASSPSGGSGNTIYF,TGCGCCAGCAGCCCTTCAGGGGGCTCTGGAAACACCATATATTTT
TRBV5-1,TRBD2,-,TRBJ2-3,CASSLAGGRTDTQYF,TGCGCCAGCAGCTTGGCCGGGGGGAGGACAGATACGCAGTATTTT
TRBV7-9,TRBD1,-,TRBJ1-3,CASRPGTGGSSSGNTIYF,TGTGCCAGCCGTCCCGGGACAGGGGGATCTAGCTCTGGAAACACCATATATTTT
TRBV13,-,once,TRBJ2-1,CASSLGLNEQFF,TGTGCCAGCAGCTTAGGTTTAAATGAGCAGTTCTTC
TRBV7-2,TRBD1,-,TRBJ1-2,CASSFRQGSYGYTF,TGTGCCAGCAGCTTCCGACAGGGGAGCTATGGCTACACCTTC
TRBV4-3,TRBD1,-,TRBJ2-7,CASSQDLRTGGYEQYF,TGCGCCAGCAGCCAAGACCTAAGGACAGGGGGATACGAGCAGTACTTC
TRBV4-2,TRBD1,once,TRBJ2-1,CASRRDRASYNEQFF,TGTGCCAGCAGGCGAGACAGGGCTTCCTACAATGAGCAGTTCTTC
TRBV7-3,-,-,TRBJ2-7,CASSSGEGAYEQYF,TGTGCCAGCAGCTCTGGGGAGGGGGCCTACGAGCAGTACTTC